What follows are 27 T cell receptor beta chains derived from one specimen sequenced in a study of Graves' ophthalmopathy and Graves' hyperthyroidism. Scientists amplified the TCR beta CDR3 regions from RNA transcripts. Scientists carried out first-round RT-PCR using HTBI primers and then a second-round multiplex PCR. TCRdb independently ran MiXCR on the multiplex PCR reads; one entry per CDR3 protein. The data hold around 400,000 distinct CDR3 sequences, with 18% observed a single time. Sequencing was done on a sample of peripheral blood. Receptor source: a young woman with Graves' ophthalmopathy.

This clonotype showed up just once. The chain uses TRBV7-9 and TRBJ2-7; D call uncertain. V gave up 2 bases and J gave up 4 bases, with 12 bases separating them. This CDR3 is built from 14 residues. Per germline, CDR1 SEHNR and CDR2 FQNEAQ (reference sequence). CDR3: CASSLSAGMYEQYF. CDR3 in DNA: TGTGCCAGCAGCTTATCGGCAGGAATGTACGAGCAGTACTTC.

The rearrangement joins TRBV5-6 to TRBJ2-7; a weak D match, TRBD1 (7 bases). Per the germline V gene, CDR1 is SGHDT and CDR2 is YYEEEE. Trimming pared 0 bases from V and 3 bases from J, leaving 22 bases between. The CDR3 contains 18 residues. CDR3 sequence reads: CASSLGGGRKGGLYEQYF. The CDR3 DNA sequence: TGTGCCAGCAGCTTGGGGGGAGGCAGAAAAGGGGGCCTCTACGAGCAGTACTTC.

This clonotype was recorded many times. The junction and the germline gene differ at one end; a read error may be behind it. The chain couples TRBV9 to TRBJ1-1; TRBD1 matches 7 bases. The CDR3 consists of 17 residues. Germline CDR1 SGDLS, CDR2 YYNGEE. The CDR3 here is CASSVGPEGAWNTEGFF. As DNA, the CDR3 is TGTGCCAGCAGCGTAGGTCCAGAGGGGGCCTGGAACACTGAAGGTTTCTTT.

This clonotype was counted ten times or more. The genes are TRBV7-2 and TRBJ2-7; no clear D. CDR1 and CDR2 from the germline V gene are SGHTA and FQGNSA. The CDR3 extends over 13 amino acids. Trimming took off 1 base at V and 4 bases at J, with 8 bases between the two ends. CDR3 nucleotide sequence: TGTGCCAGCAGCTTAGTTGTAGAGTACGAGCAGTACTTC. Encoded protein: CASSLVVEYEQYF.

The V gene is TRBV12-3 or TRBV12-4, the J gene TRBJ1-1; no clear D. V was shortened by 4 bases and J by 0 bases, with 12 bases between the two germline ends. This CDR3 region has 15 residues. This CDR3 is CASSYGVGLNTEAFF. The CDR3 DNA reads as TGTGCCAGCAGTTACGGCGTAGGCCTGAACACTGAAGCTTTCTTT.

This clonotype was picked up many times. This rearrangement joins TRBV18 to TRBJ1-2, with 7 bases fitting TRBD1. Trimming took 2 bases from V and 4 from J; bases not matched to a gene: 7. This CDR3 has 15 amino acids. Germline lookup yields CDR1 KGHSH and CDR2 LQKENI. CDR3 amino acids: CASSPYRTGPYGYTF. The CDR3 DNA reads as TGTGCCAGCTCACCATATCGGACAGGTCCCTATGGCTACACCTTC. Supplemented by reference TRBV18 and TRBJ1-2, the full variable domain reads NAGVMQNPRHLVRRRGQEARLRCSPMKGHSHVYWYRQLPEEGLKFMVYLQKENIIDESGMPKERFSAEFPKEGPSILRIQQVVRGDSAAYFCASSPYRTGPYGYTFGSGTRLTVV.

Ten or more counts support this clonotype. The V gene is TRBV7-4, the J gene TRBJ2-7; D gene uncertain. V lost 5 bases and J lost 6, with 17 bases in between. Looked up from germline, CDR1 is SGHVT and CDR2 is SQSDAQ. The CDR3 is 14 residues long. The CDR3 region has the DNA TGTGCCAGCAGCCACCATCTTTTGGGAATCGAGCAGTACTTC. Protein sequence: CASSHHLLGIEQYF.

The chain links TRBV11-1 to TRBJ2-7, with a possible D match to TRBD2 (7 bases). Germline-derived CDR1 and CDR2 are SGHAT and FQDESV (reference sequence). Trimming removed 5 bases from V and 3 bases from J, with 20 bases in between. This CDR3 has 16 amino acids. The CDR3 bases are TGTGCCAGCAGCGAGATGGGGGGGACACGACACTACGAGCAGTACTTC. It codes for CASSEMGGTRHYEQYF.

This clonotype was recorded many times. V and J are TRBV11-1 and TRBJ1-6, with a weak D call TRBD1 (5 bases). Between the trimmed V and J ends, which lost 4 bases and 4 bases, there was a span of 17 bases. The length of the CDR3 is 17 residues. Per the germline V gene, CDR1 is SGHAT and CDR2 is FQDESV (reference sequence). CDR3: CASSSGPRALYNSPLHF. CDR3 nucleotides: TGTGCCAGCAGCTCGGGGCCTAGGGCCCTATATAATTCACCCCTCCACTTT.

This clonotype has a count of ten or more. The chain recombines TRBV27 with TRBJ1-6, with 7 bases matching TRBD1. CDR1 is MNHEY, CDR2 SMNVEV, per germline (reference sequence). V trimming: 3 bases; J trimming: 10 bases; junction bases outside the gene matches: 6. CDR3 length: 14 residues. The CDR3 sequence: CASSFRQGRSPLHF. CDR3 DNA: TGTGCCAGCAGTTTTAGACAGGGAAGATCACCCCTCCACTTT.

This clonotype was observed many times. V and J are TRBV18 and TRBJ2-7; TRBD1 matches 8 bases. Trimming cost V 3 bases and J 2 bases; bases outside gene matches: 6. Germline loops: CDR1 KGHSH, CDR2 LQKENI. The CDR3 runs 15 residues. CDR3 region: CASSPRTGITYEQYF. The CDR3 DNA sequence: TGTGCCAGCTCACCCCGGACAGGGATTACCTACGAGCAGTACTTC.

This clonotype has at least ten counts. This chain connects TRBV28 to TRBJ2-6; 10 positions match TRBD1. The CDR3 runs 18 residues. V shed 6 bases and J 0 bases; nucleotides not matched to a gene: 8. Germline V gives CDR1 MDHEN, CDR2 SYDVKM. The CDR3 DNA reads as TGTGCCAGCAGACGACAGGGGGCGCACCTCTCTGGGGCCAACGTCCTGACTTTC. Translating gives CASRRQGAHLSGANVLTF.

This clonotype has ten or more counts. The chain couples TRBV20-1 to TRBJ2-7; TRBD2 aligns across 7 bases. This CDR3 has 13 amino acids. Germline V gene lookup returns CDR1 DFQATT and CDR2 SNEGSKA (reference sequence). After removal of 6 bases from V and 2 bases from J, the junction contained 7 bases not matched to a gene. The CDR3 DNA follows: TGCAGTGCCCTAGGGGAGGGCCCCTACGAGCAGTACTTC. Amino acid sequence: CSALGEGPYEQYF.

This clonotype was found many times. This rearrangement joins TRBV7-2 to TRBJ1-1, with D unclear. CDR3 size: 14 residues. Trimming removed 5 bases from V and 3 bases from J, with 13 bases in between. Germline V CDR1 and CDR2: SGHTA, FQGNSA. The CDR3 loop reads CASSLRSADTEAFF. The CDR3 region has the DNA TGTGCCAGCAGCCTCCGGTCAGCGGACACTGAAGCTTTCTTT.

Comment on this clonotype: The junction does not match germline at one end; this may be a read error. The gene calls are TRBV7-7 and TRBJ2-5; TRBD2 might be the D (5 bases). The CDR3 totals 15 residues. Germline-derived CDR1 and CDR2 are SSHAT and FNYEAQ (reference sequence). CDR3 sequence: CASSKQEAPRETQYF. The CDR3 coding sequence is TGTGCTAGCAGCAAGCAGGAGGCCCCCCGTGAGACCCAGTACTTC.

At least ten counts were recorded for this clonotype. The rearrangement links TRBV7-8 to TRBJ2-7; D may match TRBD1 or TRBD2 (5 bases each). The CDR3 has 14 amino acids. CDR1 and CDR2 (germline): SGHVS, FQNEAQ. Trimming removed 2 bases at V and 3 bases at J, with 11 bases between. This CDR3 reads CASSLFVGDYEQYF. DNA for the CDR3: TGTGCCAGCAGCTTATTTGTGGGGGACTACGAGCAGTACTTC.

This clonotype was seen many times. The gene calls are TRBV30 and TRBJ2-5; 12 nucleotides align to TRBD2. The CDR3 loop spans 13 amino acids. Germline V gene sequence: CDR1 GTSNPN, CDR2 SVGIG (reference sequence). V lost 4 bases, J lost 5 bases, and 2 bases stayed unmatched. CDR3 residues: CAWTSGRGETQYF. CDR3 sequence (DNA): TGTGCCTGGACTAGCGGGAGGGGCGAGACCCAGTACTTC.

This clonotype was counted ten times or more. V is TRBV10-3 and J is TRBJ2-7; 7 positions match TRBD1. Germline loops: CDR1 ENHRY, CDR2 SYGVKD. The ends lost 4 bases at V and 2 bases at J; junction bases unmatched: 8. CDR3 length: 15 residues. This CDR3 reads CAISGGQTSTYEQYF. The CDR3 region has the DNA TGTGCCATCAGTGGGGGACAGACTTCAACCTACGAGCAGTACTTC.

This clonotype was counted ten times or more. For the CDR3, the DNA is TGTGCCAGCACCAGACAGGGGTATGGCTACACCTTC. Protein sequence: CASTRQGYGYTF. The J gene is TRBJ1-2, the V gene TRBV6-1; TRBD1 aligns across 8 bases. Germline V CDR1 and CDR2: MNHNS, SASEGT. The ends lost 7 bases at V and 5 bases at J; junction bases unmatched: 3. The CDR3 has 12 amino acids.

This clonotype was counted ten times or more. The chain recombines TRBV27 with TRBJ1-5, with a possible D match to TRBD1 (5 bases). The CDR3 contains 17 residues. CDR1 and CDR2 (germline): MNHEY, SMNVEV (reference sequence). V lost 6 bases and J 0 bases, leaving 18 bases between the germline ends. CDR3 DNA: TGTGCCAGCAGGATCAGGGCCACCTTGGCTAGCAATCAGCCCCAGCATTTT. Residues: CASRIRATLASNQPQHF.

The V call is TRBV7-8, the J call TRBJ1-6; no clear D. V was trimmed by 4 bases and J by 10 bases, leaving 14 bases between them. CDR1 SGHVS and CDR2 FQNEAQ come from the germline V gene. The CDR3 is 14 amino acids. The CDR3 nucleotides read TGTGCCAGCAGCTCATATGACACGAGCTCACCCCTCCACTTT. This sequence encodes CASSSYDTSSPLHF.

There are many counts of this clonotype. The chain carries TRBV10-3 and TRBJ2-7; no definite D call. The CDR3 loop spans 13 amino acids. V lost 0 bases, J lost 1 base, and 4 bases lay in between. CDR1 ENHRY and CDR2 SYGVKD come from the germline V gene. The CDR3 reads CAISESMSYEQYF. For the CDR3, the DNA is TGTGCCATCAGTGAGTCGATGTCCTACGAGCAGTACTTC.

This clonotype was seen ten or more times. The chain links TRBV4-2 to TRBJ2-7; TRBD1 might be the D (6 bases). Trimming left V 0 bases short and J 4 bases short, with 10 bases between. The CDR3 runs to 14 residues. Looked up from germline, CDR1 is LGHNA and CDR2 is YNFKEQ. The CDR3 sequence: CASSQDLGAYEQYF. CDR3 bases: TGTGCCAGCAGCCAAGATCTGGGGGCATACGAGCAGTACTTC.

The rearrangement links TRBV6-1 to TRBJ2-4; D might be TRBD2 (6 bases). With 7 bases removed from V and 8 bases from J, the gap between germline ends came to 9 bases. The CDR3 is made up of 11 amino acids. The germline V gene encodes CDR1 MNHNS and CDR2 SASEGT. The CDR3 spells CASKSGDIQYF. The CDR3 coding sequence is TGTGCCAGCAAGTCGGGGGACATTCAGTACTTC.

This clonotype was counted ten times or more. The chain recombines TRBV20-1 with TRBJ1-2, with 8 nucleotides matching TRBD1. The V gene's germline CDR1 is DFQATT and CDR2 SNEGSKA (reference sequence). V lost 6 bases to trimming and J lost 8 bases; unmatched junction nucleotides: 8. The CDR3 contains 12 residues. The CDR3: CSAPLQGEGYTF. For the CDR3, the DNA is TGCAGTGCCCCTTTACAGGGGGAAGGCTACACCTTC.

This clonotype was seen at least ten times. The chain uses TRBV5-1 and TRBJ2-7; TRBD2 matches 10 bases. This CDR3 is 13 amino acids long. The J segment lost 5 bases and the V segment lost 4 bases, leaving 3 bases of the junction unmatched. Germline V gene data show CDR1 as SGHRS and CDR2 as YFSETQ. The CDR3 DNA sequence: TGCGCCAGCAGCACTAGCGGGGCCGACGAGCAGTACTTC. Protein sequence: CASSTSGADEQYF.

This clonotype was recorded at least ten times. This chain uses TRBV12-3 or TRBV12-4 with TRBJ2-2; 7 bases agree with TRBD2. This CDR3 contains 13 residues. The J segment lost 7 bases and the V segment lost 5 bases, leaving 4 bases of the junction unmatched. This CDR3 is CASSIPSGGELFF. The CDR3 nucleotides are TGTGCCAGCAGTATACCTAGCGGCGGGGAGCTGTTTTTT.